Ten or more counts support the clone carrying this TCR beta chain. This record belongs to a study of T cells in Graves' hyperthyroidism and ophthalmopathy. TCR beta CDR3 sequences were amplified from RNA transcripts. HTBI primers were the set used in a first-round RT-PCR of the TCR CDR3. MiXCR, run by TCRdb on the multiplex PCR reads, gives a single entry per CDR3 protein. This table has around 700,000 distinct CDR3 sequences, about 19% appearing once. Looked up from germline, CDR1 is SGHRS and CDR2 is YFSETQ. The CDR3 sequence is 14 residues long. V was pared by 2 bases and J by 3 bases, with 11 bases between.

The sequence was collected from a woman aged 45 to 65 with Graves' hyperthyroidism that later progressed to Graves' ophthalmopathy. The sample consisted of blood. The V gene is TRBV5-1, the J gene TRBJ1-2; D gene ambiguous. The CDR3 reads CASSFDRADYGYTF. DNA of the CDR3: TGCGCCAGCAGCTTCGACCGGGCCGACTATGGCTACACCTTC.